The 5 T cell receptor beta chains below all came from one sample that was sequenced in a study of glioma-infiltrating T cells. Amplification of TCR alpha and beta CDR3 regions from RNA used iRepertoire nested multiplex PCR. MiXCR, run by TCRdb on the multiplex PCR reads, gives a single entry per CDR3 protein. The table lists more than 95,000 distinct CDR3 sequences, roughly 24% of them singletons. Material: glioma tissue, nonneoplastic brain tissue, or PBMCs (not recorded which). These receptors were collected from a human donor with low-grade glioma or glioblastoma, undergoing nonglioma brain surgery, or in good health (not recorded which).

The chain combines TRBV29-1 with TRBJ2-1; D is ambiguous. Between the trimmed V and J ends, which lost 2 bases and 0 bases, there was a span of 11 bases. Germline values: CDR1 SQVTM, CDR2 ANQGSEA. CDR3 length: 15 residues. CDR3 sequence: CSVEFRSGSYNEQFF. In nucleotides, the CDR3 is TGCAGCGTTGAATTCCGTAGTGGCTCCTACAATGAGCAGTTCTTC.

About this clonotype itself: A much larger clone differs from this one at a single base, so this may be a read error. This chain connects TRBV2 to TRBJ1-2; 8 nucleotides match TRBD1. The ends lost 6 bases at V and 3 bases at J; junction bases unmatched: 0. CDR1 is SNHLY, CDR2 FYNNEI, per germline. The CDR3 extends over 12 amino acids. CDR3 in amino acids: CASRQGDYGYTF. In DNA, the CDR3 is TGTGCCAGCAGACAGGGGGACTATGGCTACACCTTC.

This clonotype has a single count. This could be a read error, since a much larger clone is one nucleotide away. This chain links TRBV18 with TRBJ2-7; D uncertain. Germline V gene lookup returns CDR1 KGHSH and CDR2 LQKENI. CDR3 length: 14 amino acids. The CDR3 region is CASSPWRYSYDQYF. The CDR3, as DNA: TGTGCCAGCTCACCATGGCGGTACTCCTACGATCAGTACTTC. Variable domain in full (rest from reference TRBV18 and TRBJ2-7): NAGVMQNPRHLVRRRGQEARLRCSPMKGHSHVYWYRQLPEEGLKFMVYLQKENIIDESGMPKERFSAEFPKEGPSILRIQQVVRGDSAAYFCASSPWRYSYDQYFGPGTRLTVT.

The gene calls are TRBV18 and TRBJ2-7; D remains unclear. The CDR3 is made up of 13 amino acids. V was shortened by 3 bases and J by 4 bases, with 10 bases between the two germline ends. Germline CDR1 and CDR2: KGHSH and LQKENI. CDR3 amino acids: CASSPYGLYEQYF. The CDR3 nucleotides are TGTGCCAGCTCACCGTACGGATTGTACGAGCAGTACTTC.

In this sample, this clonotype turned up many times. V is TRBV4-3 and J is TRBJ2-7, with 7 bases lining up with TRBD2. The V segment lost 0 bases and the J segment 1 base; nucleotides outside the gene matches: 3. This CDR3 is built from 15 residues. Per the germline V gene, CDR1 is LGHNA and CDR2 is YSLEER. The CDR3 region is CASSQEGGLSYEQYF. For the CDR3, the DNA is TGCGCCAGCAGCCAAGAGGGGGGGTTATCCTACGAGCAGTACTTC.